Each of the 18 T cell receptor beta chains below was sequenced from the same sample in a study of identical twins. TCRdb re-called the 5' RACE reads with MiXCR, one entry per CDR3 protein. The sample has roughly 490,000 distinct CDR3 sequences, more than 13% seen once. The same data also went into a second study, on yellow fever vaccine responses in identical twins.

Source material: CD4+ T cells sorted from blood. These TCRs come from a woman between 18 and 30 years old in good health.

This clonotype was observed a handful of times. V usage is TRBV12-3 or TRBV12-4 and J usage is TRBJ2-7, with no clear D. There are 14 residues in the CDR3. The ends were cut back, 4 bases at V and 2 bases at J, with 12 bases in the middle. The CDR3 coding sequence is TGTGCCAGCAGTTCCTTGAATGGTGCCTACGAGCAGTACTTC. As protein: CASSSLNGAYEQYF.

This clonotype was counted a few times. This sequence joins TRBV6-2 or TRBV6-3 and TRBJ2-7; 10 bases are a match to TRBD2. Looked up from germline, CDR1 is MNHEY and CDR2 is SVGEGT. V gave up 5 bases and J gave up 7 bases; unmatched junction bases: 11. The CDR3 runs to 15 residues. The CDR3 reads CASSGLWLAGDEQYF. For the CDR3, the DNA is TGTGCCAGCAGTGGCCTGTGGCTAGCGGGGGATGAGCAGTACTTC.

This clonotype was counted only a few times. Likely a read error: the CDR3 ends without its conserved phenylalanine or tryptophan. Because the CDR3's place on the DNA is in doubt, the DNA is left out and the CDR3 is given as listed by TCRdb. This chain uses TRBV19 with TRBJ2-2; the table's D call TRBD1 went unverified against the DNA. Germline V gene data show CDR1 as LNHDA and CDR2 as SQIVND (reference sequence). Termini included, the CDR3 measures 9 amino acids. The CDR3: CASSIGPSG.

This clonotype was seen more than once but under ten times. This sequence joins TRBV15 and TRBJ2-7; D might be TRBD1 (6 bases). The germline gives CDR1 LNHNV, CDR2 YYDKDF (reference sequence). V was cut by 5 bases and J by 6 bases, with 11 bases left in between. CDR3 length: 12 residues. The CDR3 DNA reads TGTGCCACCAGCGGACAGACGGTCGAGCAGTACTTC. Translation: CATSGQTVEQYF.

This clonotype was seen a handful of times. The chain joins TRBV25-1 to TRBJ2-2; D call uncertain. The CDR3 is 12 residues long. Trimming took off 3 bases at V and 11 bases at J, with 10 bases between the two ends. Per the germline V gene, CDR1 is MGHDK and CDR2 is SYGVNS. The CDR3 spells CASSDFGVELFF. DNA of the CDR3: TGTGCCAGCAGTGATTTTGGGGTAGAGCTGTTTTTT.

In DNA form, the CDR3 reads TGTGCCAGCAGCTTGTTCGTGGCAACGGCGATCAATGAGCAGTTCTTC. It specifies CASSLFVATAINEQFF. J is TRBJ2-1 and V is TRBV5-5; no firm D call. This CDR3 has 16 residues. The V gene's germline CDR1 is SGHKS and CDR2 YYEKEE (reference sequence). The V gene lost 1 base and the J gene lost 6 bases, with 17 bases spanning the gap.

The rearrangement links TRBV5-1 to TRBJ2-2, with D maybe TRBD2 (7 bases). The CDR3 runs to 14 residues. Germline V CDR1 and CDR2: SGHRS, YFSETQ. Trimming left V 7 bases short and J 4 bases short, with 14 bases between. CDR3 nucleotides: TGCGCCAGCCAGGCGGGGGCCCTCACCGGGGAGCTGTTTTTT. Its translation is CASQAGALTGELFF.

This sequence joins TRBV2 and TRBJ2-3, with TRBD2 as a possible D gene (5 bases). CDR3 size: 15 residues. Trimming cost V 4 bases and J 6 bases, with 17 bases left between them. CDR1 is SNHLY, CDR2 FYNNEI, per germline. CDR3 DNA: TGTGCCAGCAGTGTTCGAGTAGCGTCAGAGGATACGCAGTATTTT. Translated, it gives CASSVRVASEDTQYF. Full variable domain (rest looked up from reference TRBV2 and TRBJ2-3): EPEVTQTPSHQVTQMGQEVILRCVPISNHLYFYWYRQILGQKVEFLVSFYNNEISEKSEIFDDQFSVERPDGSNFTLKIRSTKLEDSAMYFCASSVRVASEDTQYFGPGTRLTVL.

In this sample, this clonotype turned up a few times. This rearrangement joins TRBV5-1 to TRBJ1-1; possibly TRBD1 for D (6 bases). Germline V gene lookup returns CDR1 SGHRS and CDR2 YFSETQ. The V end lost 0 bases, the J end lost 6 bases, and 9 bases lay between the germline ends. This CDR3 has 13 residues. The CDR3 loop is CASSLDRVAEAFF. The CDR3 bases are TGCGCCAGCAGCTTGGACAGGGTTGCTGAAGCTTTCTTT.

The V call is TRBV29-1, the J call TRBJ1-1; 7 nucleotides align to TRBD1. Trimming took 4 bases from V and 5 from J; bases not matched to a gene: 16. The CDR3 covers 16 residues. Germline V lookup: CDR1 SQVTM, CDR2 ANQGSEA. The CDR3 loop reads CSVVPFRQGGRTEAFF. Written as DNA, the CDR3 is TGCAGCGTTGTCCCCTTCCGACAGGGCGGGAGAACTGAAGCTTTCTTT.

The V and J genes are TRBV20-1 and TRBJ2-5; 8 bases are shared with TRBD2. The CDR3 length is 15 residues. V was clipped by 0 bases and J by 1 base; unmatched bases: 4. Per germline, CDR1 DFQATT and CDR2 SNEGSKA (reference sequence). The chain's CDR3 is CSARDAGGGQETQYF. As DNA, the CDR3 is TGCAGTGCTAGAGATGCGGGGGGCGGCCAAGAGACCCAGTACTTC.

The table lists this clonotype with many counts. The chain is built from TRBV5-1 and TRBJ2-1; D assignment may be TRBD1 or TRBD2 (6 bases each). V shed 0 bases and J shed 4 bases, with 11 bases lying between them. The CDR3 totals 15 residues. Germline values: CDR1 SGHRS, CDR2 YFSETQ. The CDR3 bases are TGCGCCAGCAGCTTGGAACAGGGAGGATACAATGAGCAGTTCTTC. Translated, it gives CASSLEQGGYNEQFF.

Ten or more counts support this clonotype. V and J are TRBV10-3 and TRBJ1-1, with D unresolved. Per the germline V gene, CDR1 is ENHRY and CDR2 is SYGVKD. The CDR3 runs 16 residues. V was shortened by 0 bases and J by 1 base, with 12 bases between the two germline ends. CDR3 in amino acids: CAISESGAAGNTEAFF. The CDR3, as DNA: TGTGCCATCAGTGAGTCGGGTGCGGCAGGGAACACTGAAGCTTTCTTT.

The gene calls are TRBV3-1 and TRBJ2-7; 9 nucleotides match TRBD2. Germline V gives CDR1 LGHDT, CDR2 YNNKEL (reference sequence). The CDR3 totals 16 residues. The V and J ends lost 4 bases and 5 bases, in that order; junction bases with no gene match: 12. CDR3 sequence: CASSPTGLAIRDEQYF. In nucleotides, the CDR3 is TGTGCCAGCAGCCCAACCGGACTAGCGATACGCGACGAGCAGTACTTC.

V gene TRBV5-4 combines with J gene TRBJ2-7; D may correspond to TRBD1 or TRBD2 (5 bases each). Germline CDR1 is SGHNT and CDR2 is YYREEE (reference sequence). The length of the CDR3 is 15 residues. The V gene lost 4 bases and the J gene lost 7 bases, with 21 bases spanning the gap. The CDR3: CASSPSLGSGREQYF. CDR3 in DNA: TGTGCCAGCAGCCCCTCCCTAGGTTCGGGGCGGGAGCAGTACTTC.

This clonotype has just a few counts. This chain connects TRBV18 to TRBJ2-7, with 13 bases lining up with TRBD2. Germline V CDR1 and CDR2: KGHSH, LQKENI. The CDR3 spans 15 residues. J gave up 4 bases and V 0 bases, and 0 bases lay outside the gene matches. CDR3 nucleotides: TGTGCCAGCTCACCACCGACTAGCGGGGGGTACGAGCAGTACTTC. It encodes CASSPPTSGGYEQYF.

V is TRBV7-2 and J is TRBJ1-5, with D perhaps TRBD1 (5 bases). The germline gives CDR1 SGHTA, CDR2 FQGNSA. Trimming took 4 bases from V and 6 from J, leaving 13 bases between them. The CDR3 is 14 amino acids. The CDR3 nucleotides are TGTGCCAGCAGCTACAGGACGGGGAGTCAGCCCCAGCATTTT. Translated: CASSYRTGSQPQHF.

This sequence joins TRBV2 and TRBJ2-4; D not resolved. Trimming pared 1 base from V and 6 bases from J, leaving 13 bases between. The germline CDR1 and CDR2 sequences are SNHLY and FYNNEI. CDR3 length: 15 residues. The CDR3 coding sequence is TGTGCCAGCAGTGAAGGCCGGGCAGGCAGAAACATTCAGTACTTC. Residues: CASSEGRAGRNIQYF. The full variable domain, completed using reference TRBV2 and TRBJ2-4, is EPEVTQTPSHQVTQMGQEVILRCVPISNHLYFYWYRQILGQKVEFLVSFYNNEISEKSEIFDDQFSVERPDGSNFTLKIRSTKLEDSAMYFCASSEGRAGRNIQYFGAGTRLSVL.